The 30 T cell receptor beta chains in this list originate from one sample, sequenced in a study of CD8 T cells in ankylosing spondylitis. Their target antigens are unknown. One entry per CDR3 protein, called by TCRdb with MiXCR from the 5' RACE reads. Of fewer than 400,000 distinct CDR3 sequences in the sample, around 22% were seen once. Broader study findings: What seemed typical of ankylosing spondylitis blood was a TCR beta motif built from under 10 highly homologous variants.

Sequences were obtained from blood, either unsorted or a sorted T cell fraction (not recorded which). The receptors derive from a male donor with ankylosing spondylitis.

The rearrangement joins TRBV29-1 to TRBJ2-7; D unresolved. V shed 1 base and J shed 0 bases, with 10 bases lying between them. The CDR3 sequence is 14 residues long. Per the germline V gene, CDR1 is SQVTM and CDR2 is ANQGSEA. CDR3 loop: CSVEVGYDSYEQYF. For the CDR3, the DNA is TGCAGCGTTGAAGTAGGGTACGACTCCTACGAGCAGTACTTC.

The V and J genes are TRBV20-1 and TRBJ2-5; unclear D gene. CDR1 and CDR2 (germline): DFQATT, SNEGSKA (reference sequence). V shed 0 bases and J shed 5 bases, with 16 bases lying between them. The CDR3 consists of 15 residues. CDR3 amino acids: CSARDGGDSSETQYF. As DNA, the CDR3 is TGCAGTGCTAGAGACGGCGGAGATAGTTCCGAGACCCAGTACTTC.

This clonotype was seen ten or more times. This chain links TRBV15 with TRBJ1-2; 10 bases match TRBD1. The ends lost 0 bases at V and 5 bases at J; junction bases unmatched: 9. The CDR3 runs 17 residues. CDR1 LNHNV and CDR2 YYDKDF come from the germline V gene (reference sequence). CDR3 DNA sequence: TGTGCCACCAGCAGAGATTTGGGGACAGGGGAGGGGTATGGCTACACCTTC. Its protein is CATSRDLGTGEGYGYTF. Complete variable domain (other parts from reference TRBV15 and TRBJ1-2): DAMVIQNPRYQVTQFGKPVTLSCSQTLNHNVMYWYQQKSSQAPKLLFHYYDKDFNNEADTPDNFQSRRPNTSFCFLDIRSPGLGDTAMYLCATSRDLGTGEGYGYTFGSGTRLTVV.

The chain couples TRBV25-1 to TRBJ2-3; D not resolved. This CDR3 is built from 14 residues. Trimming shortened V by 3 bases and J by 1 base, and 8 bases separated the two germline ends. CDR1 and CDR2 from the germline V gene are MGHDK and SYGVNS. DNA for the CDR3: TGTGCCAGCAGTGATGAACTGGGCACAGATACGCAGTATTTT. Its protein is CASSDELGTDTQYF.

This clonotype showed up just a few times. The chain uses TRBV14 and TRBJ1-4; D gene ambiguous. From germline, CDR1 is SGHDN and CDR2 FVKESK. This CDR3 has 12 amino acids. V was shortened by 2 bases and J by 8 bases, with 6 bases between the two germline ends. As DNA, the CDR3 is TGTGCCAGCAGCCAACTCGGGGAAAAACTGTTTTTT. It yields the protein CASSQLGEKLFF.

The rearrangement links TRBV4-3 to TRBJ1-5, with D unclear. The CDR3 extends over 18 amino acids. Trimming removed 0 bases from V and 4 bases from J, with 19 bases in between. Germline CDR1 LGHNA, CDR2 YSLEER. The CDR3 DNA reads TGCGCCAGCAGCCAAGATTATCTATCGCCGGCGGGTAATCAGCCCCAGCATTTT. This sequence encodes CASSQDYLSPAGNQPQHF.

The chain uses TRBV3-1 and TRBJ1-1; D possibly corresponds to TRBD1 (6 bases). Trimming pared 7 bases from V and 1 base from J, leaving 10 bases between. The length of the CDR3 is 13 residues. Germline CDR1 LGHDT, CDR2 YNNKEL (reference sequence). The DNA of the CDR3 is TGTGCCAGCACCCGGACAGCGAACACTGAAGCTTTCTTT. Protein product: CASTRTANTEAFF.

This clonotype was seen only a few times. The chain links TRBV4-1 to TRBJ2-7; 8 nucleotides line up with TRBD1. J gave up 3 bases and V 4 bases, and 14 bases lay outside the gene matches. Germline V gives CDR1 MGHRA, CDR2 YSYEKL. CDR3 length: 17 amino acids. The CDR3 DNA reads TGCGCCAGCAGCCTCCTGATTTCCCGGACAGGGCGCTACGAGCAGTACTTC. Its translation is CASSLLISRTGRYEQYF.

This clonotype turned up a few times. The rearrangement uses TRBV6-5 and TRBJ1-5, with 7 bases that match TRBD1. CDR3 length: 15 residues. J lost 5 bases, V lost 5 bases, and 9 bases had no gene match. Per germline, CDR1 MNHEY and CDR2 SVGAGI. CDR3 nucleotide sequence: TGTGCCAGCAGTCTCACTCGACAGGGCCATCAGCCCCAGCATTTT. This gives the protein CASSLTRQGHQPQHF.

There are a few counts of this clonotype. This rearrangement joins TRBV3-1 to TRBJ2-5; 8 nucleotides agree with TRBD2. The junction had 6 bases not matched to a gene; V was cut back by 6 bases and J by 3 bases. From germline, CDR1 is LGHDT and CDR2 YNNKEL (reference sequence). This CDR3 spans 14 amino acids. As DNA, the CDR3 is TGTGCCAGCAGTTTACTAGCGGTTAAAGAGACCCAGTACTTC. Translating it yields CASSLLAVKETQYF.

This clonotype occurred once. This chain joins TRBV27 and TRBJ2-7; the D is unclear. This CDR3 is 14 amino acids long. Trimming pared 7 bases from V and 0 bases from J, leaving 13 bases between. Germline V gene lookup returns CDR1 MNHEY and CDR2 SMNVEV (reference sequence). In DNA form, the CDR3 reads TGTGCCAGCAATGGTCCCAGAGGCTCCTACGAGCAGTACTTC. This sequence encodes CASNGPRGSYEQYF.

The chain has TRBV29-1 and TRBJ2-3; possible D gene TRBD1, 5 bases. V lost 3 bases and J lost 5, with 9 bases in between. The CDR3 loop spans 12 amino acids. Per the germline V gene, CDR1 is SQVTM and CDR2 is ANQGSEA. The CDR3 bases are TGCAGCGTTGATCAAGGGGAAGATACGCAGTATTTT. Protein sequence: CSVDQGEDTQYF.

The CDR3 DNA sequence: TGCAGCGTTGTTAGCACAGATACGCAGTATTTT. This sequence encodes CSVVSTDTQYF. This chain uses TRBV29-1 with TRBJ2-3; D unclear. Looked up from germline, CDR1 is SQVTM and CDR2 is ANQGSEA. V lost 4 bases, J lost 0 bases, and 2 bases lay in between. The CDR3 is made up of 11 amino acids.

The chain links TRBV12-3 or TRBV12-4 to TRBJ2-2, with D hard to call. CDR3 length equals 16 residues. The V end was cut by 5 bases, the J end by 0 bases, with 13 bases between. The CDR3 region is CASSTPPRTNTGELFF. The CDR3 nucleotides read TGTGCCAGCAGTACACCCCCCAGGACGAACACCGGGGAGCTGTTTTTT.

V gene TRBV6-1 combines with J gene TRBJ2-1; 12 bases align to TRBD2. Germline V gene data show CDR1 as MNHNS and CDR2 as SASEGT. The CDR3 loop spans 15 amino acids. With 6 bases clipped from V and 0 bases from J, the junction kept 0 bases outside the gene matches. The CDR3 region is CASRLAGGSYNEQFF. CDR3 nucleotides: TGTGCCAGCAGACTAGCGGGAGGCTCCTACAATGAGCAGTTCTTC.

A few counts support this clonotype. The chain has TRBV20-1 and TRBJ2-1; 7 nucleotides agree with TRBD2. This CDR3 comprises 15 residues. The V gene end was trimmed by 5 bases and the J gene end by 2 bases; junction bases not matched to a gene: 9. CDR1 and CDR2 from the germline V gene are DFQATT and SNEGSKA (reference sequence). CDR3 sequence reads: CSASLTGGAYNEQFF. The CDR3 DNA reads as TGCAGTGCTTCCCTTACGGGAGGCGCCTACAATGAGCAGTTCTTC.

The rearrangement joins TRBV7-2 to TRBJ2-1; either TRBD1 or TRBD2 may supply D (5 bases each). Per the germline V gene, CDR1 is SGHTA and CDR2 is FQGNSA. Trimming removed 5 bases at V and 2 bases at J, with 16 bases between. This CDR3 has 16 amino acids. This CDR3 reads CASSPLRQTTYNEQFF. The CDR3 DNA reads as TGTGCCAGCAGCCCCCTAAGACAGACTACCTACAATGAGCAGTTCTTC.

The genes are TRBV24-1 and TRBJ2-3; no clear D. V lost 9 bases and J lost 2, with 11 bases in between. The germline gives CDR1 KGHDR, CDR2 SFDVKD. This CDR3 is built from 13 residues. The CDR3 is CATDNDLTDTQYF. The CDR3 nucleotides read TGTGCCACCGATAATGATCTCACAGATACGCAGTATTTT.

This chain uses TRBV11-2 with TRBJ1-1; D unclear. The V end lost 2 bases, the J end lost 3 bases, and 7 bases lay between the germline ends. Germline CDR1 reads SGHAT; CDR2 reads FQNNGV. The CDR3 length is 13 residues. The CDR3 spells CASSLSSDTEAFF. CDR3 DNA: TGTGCCAGCAGCTTAAGTTCGGACACTGAAGCTTTCTTT.

The CDR3: CASSVGDGNYQETQYF. As DNA, the CDR3 is TGTGCCAGCAGCGTAGGCGACGGGAACTACCAAGAGACCCAGTACTTC. This chain connects TRBV9 to TRBJ2-5; tentative D call: TRBD2 (5 bases). Trimming pared 0 bases from V and 0 bases from J, leaving 12 bases between. Germline-derived CDR1 and CDR2 are SGDLS and YYNGEE. The length of the CDR3 is 16 residues. The complete variable domain, with remaining parts taken from reference TRBV9 and TRBJ2-5, reads DSGVTQTPKHLITATGQRVTLRCSPRSGDLSVYWYQQSLDQGLQFLIQYYNGEERAKGNILERFSAQQFPDLHSELNLSSLELGDSALYFCASSVGDGNYQETQYFGPGTRLLVL.

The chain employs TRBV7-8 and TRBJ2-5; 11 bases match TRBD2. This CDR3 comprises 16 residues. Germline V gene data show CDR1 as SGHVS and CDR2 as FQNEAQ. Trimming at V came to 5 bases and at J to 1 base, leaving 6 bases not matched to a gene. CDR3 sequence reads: CASSRGTSGVQETQYF. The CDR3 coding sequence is TGTGCCAGCAGCAGGGGGACTAGCGGAGTCCAAGAGACCCAGTACTTC.

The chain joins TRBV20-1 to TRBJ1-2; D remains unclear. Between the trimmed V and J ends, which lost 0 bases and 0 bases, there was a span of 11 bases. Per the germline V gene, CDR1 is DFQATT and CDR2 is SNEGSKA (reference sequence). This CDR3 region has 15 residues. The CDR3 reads CSARDPGKANYGYTF. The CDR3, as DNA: TGCAGTGCTAGAGATCCGGGGAAAGCTAACTATGGCTACACCTTC.

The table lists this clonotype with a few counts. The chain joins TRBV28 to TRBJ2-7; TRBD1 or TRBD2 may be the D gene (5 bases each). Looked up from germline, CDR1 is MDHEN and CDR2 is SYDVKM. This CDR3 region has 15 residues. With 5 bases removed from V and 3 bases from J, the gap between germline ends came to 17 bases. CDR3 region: CASSPLGAKYYEQYF. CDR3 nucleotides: TGTGCCAGCAGTCCCCTCGGGGCGAAGTACTACGAGCAGTACTTC.

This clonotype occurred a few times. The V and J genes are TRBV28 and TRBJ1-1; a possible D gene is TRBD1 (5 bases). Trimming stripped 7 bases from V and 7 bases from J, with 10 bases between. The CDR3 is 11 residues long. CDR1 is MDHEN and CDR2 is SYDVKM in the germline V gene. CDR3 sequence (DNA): TGTGCCAGCACAGGGTCCTTTGAAGCTTTCTTT. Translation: CASTGSFEAFF.

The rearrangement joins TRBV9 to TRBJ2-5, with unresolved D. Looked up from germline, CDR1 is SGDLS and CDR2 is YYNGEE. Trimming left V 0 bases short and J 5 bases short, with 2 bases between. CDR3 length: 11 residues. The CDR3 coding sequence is TGTGCCAGCAGCGTAGACGAGACCCAGTACTTC. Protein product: CASSVDETQYF.

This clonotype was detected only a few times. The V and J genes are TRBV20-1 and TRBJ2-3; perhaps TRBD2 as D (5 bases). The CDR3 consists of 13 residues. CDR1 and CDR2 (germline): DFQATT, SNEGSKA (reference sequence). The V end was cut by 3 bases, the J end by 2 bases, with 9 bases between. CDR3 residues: CSASKRFTDTQYF. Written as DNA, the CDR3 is TGCAGTGCTAGTAAGCGGTTCACAGATACGCAGTATTTT.

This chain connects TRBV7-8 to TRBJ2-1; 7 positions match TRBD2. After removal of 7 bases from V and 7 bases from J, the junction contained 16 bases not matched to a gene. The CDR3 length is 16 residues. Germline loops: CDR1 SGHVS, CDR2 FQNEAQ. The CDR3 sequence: CASTPRVGEGRNEQFF. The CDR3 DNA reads TGTGCCAGCACCCCCAGGGTGGGGGAGGGCCGGAATGAGCAGTTCTTC.

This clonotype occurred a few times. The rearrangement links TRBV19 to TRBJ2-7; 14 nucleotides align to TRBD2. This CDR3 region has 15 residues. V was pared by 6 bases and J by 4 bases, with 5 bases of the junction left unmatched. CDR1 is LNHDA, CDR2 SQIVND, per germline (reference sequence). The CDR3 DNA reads TGTGCCAGTAGCATCGGACTAGCGGGAGGTTACGAGCAGTACTTC. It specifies CASSIGLAGGYEQYF.

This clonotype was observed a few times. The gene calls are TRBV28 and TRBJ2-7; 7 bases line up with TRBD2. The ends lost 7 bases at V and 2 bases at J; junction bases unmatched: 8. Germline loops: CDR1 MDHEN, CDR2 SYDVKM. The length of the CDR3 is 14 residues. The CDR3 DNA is TGTGCCAGCATCGGCGGGACTAAGACCTACGAGCAGTACTTC. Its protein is CASIGGTKTYEQYF.

The CDR3 protein is CATSRDRVEGGNTEAFF. As DNA, the CDR3 is TGTGCCACCAGCAGAGATCGGGTTGAGGGCGGAAACACTGAAGCTTTCTTT. The V call is TRBV15, the J call TRBJ1-1; D ambiguous. The V and J ends lost 0 bases and 2 bases respectively, with 16 bases between them. CDR1 and CDR2 from the germline V gene are LNHNV and YYDKDF (reference sequence). This CDR3 comprises 17 residues.